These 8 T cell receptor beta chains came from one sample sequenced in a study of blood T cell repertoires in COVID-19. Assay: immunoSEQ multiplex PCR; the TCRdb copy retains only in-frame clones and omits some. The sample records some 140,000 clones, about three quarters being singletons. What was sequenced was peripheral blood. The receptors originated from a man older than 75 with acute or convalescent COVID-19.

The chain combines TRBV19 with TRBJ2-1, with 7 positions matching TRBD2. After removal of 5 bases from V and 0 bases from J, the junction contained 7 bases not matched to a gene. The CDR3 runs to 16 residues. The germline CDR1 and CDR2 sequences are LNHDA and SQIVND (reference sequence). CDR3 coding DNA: TGTGCCAGTAGTTTTCCAGCGGGGAGCTCCTACAATGAGCAGTTCTTC. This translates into CASSFPAGSSYNEQFF.

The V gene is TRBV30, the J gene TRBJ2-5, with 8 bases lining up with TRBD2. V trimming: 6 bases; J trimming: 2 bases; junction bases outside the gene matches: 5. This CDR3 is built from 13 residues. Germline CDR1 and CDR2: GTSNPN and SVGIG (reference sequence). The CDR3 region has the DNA TGTGCCTGCTCCCGGGGGGGTCAAGAGACCCAGTACTTC. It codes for CACSRGGQETQYF.

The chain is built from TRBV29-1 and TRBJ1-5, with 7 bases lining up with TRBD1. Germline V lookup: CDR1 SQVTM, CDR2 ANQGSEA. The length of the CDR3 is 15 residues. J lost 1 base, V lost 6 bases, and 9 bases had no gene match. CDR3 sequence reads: CSVRQGPSSNQPQHF. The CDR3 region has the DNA TGCAGCGTAAGACAGGGACCCTCAAGCAATCAGCCCCAGCATTTT.

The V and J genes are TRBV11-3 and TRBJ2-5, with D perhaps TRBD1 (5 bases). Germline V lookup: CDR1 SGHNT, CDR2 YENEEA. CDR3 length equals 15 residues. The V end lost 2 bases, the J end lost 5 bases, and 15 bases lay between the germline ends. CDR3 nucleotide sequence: TGTGCCAGCAGCTTAAGTGGGTGGGGCGGCGAGACCCAGTACTTC. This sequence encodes CASSLSGWGGETQYF.

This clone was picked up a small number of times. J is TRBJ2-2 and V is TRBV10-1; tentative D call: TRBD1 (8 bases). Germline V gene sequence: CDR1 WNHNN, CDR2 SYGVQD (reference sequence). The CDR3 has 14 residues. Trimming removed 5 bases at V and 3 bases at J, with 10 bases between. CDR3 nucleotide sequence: TGCGCCAGCAGTACAGGGGGGGACACCGGGGAGCTGTTTTTT. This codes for CASSTGGDTGELFF.

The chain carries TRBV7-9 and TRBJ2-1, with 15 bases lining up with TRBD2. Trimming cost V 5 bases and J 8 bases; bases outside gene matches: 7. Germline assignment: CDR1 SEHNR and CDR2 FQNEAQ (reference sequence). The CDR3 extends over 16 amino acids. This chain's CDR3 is CASSRTSGGAEYEQFF. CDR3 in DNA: TGTGCCAGCAGCCGGACTAGCGGGGGGGCTGAGTATGAGCAGTTCTTC.

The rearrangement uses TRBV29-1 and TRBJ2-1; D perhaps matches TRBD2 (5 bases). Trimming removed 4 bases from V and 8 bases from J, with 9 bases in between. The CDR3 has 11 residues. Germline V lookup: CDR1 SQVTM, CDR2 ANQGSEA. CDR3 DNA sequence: TGCAGCGTTGCGGGGTCGTATGAGCAGTTCTTC. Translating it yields CSVAGSYEQFF.

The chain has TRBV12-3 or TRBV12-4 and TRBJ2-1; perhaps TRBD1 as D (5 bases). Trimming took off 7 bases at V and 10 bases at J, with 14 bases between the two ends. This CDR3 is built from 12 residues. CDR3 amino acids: CASTKDIGEQFF. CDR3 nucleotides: TGTGCCAGCACCAAGGACATTGGGGAGCAGTTCTTC.